The present T cell receptor beta chain was sequenced within a study of cytomegalovirus exposure and HLA in healthy donors. Concerning this clone: What it recognizes is unknown.

Using immunoSEQ multiplex PCR, the repertoire was profiled, and TCRdb retains in-frame clones only, with some absent. The sample lists 150,000 or so clones; roughly nine tenths were seen once. The study's findings and limits: A subsequent analysis found that TCR clusters from the first cohort also tended to co-occur in the roughly 120 validation repertoires, with 90% to 95% of cluster scores above 0. Overall, some 160 TCR beta chains were annotated as cytomegalovirus-associated.

Germline assignment: CDR1 SGHTA and CDR2 FQGNSA. The trim removed 7 bases at V and 8 bases at J, leaving 3 bases unmatched. This CDR3 spans 14 amino acids. V usage is TRBV7-2 and J usage is TRBJ2-3; 16 bases agree with TRBD2. The sample consisted of PBMCs. This sequence was found in a woman under 30 in good health and CMV-seropositive. DNA of the CDR3: TGTGCCAGCACCGGGACTAGCGGGGGGGGTACGCAGTATTTT. Residues: CASTGTSGGGTQYF. The full variable domain, in which reference TRBV7-2 and TRBJ2-3 provide the parts outside the CDR3, is GAGVSQSPSNKVTEKGKDVELRCDPISGHTALYWYRQSLGQGLEFLIYFQGNSAPDKSGLPSDRFSAERTGGSVSTLTIQRTQQEDSAVYLCASTGTSGGGTQYFGPGTRLTVL.